This passage covers 24 T cell receptor beta chains from one sample sequenced in a study of human T cells and chemical hapten exposure (dated by TCRdb to the early 2020s). In light of the paper, this sample's time point label describes: patch test 3, about 24 weeks after DPC sensitization. The label giving this sample's treatment or condition can be read as: therapeutic diphenylcyclopropenone sensitization with weekly scalp DPC. Libraries were constructed by RACE. The sample was run on a NextSeq 500. The public reads were quality trimmed at Q25 with fastp and then assembled into clones with MiXCR by TCRdb, keeping productive beta chains. Under each unique CDR3 protein, matching rows form one entry showing the most common genes and DNA. The sample records approximately 90,000 distinct CDR3 sequences, around a quarter of which are singletons. Under 13% of the sample is taken by the ten largest. Material: whole blood, obtained in connection with sensitization to the hapten diphenylcyclopropenone (DPC). The receptors shown here come from a man aged 35 to 55 with alopecia areata. Some clones in this sample may be carry-over from other donors' samples.

This chain connects TRBV15 to TRBJ1-1, with a weak D call TRBD1 (5 bases). The length of the CDR3 is 14 residues. The germline V gene has CDR1 LNHNV and CDR2 YYDKDF (reference sequence). The germline V and J ends were trimmed by 5 bases and 3 bases, with 13 bases remaining between them. The CDR3 protein is CATSWGSGDTEAFF. The CDR3 bases are TGTGCCACCAGCTGGGGGTCTGGGGACACTGAAGCTTTCTTT.

There are many counts of this clonotype. V is TRBV6-5 and J is TRBJ2-3; D might be TRBD1 (5 bases). Germline V gene sequence: CDR1 MNHEY, CDR2 SVGAGI. V gave up 2 bases and J gave up 4 bases, with 13 bases separating them. The CDR3 consists of 15 residues. The CDR3 DNA follows: TGTGCCAGCAGTTACAGTTTGACAGCGCCAGATACGCAGTATTTT. Its protein product is CASSYSLTAPDTQYF.

The chain has TRBV4-2 and TRBJ2-3; 12 bases match TRBD1. V shed 1 base, J shed 4 bases, and the junction held 3 bases outside the gene matches. From germline, CDR1 is LGHNA and CDR2 YNFKEQ. The length of the CDR3 is 16 residues. The CDR3 DNA reads as TGTGCCAGCAGCCAAGCCGGGACAGGGGGCGCAGATACGCAGTATTTT. Translation: CASSQAGTGGADTQYF.

This clonotype has more than one count but fewer than ten. V is TRBV9 and J is TRBJ2-3, with D possibly TRBD2 on 6 matching bases. V was clipped by 6 bases and J by 4 bases, with 18 bases between them. CDR3 length: 15 residues. Germline V gene data show CDR1 as SGDLS and CDR2 as YYNGEE. CDR3 residues: CASNTGLRAPDTQYF. The DNA of the CDR3 is TGTGCCAGCAACACGGGACTTCGGGCACCAGATACGCAGTATTTT. The full variable domain, rest sourced from reference TRBV9 and TRBJ2-3, is DSGVTQTPKHLITATGQRVTLRCSPRSGDLSVYWYQQSLDQGLQFLIQYYNGEERAKGNILERFSAQQFPDLHSELNLSSLELGDSALYFCASNTGLRAPDTQYFGPGTRLTVL.

This clonotype was seen more than once but under ten times. The V and J genes are TRBV24-1 and TRBJ2-2, with 9 bases lining up with TRBD1. The CDR3 spans 16 residues. Trimming took 5 bases from V and 1 from J; bases not matched to a gene: 4. Germline lookup yields CDR1 KGHDR and CDR2 SFDVKD. CDR3 DNA sequence: TGTGCCACCAGTGTTTGGGGACAGGGGAACACCGGGGAGCTGTTTTTT. Residues: CATSVWGQGNTGELFF.

This sequence joins TRBV7-2 and TRBJ2-7; no reliable D call. The CDR3 spans 13 residues. Germline values: CDR1 SGHTA, CDR2 FQGNSA. The germline V and J ends were trimmed by 4 bases and 6 bases, with 13 bases remaining between them. The CDR3 DNA follows: TGTGCCAGCAGCTCAAACCAGGTGATCGAGCAGTACTTC. It yields the protein CASSSNQVIEQYF.

The chain recombines TRBV7-9 with TRBJ2-1; D gene unclear. V was pared by 5 bases and J by 9 bases, with 8 bases between. This CDR3 has 11 residues. CDR1 and CDR2 from the germline V gene are SEHNR and FQNEAQ (reference sequence). This CDR3 reads CASSPTAEQFF. For the CDR3, the DNA is TGTGCCAGCAGCCCCACTGCTGAGCAGTTCTTC.

The V call is TRBV12-3 or TRBV12-4, the J call TRBJ2-6, with D hard to call. V lost 11 bases to trimming and J lost 5 bases, with 13 bases between them. This CDR3 is built from 13 residues. For the CDR3, the DNA is TGTGCCTCCCTGCCCCCCTGGGCCAACGTCCTGACTTTC. Its protein product is CASLPPWANVLTF.

This clonotype was counted only a few times. The CDR3 DNA follows: TGTGCCAGCAGCGTGGGACTGGGCGGGAGAACCGTTAATGAGCAGTTCTTC. Translating gives CASSVGLGGRTVNEQFF. The V and J genes are TRBV9 and TRBJ2-1; 7 nucleotides align to TRBD2. This CDR3 is 17 amino acids long. Per germline, CDR1 SGDLS and CDR2 YYNGEE. After removal of 2 bases from V and 7 bases from J, the junction contained 15 bases not matched to a gene.

In this sample, this clonotype turned up a few times. The chain is built from TRBV2 and TRBJ2-1; no firm D call. Germline loops: CDR1 SNHLY, CDR2 FYNNEI. The length of the CDR3 is 14 residues. The ends were cut back, 4 bases at V and 7 bases at J, with 14 bases in the middle. The CDR3 loop is CASSGWLSGNEQFF. The CDR3, as DNA: TGTGCCAGCAGTGGTTGGCTAAGTGGAAATGAGCAGTTCTTC.

This clonotype was counted a few times. V gene TRBV5-1 combines with J gene TRBJ2-3, with D possibly matching TRBD2 (5 bases). V shed 4 bases and J shed 6 bases, with 12 bases lying between them. Germline V gene sequence: CDR1 SGHRS, CDR2 YFSETQ. CDR3 length: 13 residues. The CDR3 spells CASSREWADTQYF. Here the CDR3 DNA reads TGCGCCAGCAGCCGGGAATGGGCCGATACGCAGTATTTT. The full variable domain, completed using reference TRBV5-1 and TRBJ2-3, is KAGVTQTPRYLIKTRGQQVTLSCSPISGHRSVSWYQQTPGQGLQFLFEYFSETQRNKGNFPGRFSGRQFSNSRSEMNVSTLELGDSALYLCASSREWADTQYFGPGTRLTVL.

This clonotype was seen a single time. CDR3 residues: CASSPGGSNQPQHF. CDR3 in DNA: TGTGCCAGCAGCCCCGGCGGGAGCAATCAGCCCCAGCATTTT. The rearrangement joins TRBV28 to TRBJ1-5; D is unclear. Germline lookup yields CDR1 MDHEN and CDR2 SYDVKM. Trimming stripped 6 bases from V and 1 base from J, with 10 bases between. The CDR3 consists of 14 residues.

The chain employs TRBV7-8 and TRBJ1-5; 12 nucleotides line up with TRBD1. The CDR3 contains 16 residues. V was pared by 5 bases and J by 5 bases, with 7 bases of the junction left unmatched. From germline, CDR1 is SGHVS and CDR2 FQNEAQ. The CDR3 spells CASSGSGTGGYQPQHF. CDR3 DNA: TGTGCCAGCAGCGGTTCTGGGACAGGGGGCTATCAGCCCCAGCATTTT.

J is TRBJ2-5 and V is TRBV5-5, with 11 nucleotides matching TRBD2. This CDR3 region has 17 residues. J was trimmed by 0 bases and V by 4 bases; bases with no gene match: 8. Germline CDR1 and CDR2: SGHKS and YYEKEE (reference sequence). CDR3: CASSPKPLAGDQETQYF. CDR3 coding DNA: TGTGCCAGCAGCCCCAAGCCACTAGCGGGAGACCAAGAGACCCAGTACTTC.

In DNA form, the CDR3 reads TGTGCCATCAGTACAACGACCTACGAGCAGTACTTC. Translated, it gives CAISTTTYEQYF. The rearrangement uses TRBV10-3 and TRBJ2-7; D gene ambiguous. V lost 5 bases and J 2 bases, leaving 7 bases between the germline ends. This CDR3 comprises 12 residues. Germline V gene data show CDR1 as ENHRY and CDR2 as SYGVKD.

The table lists this clonotype with a few counts. The chain is built from TRBV29-1 and TRBJ1-2, with D maybe TRBD1 (5 bases). Germline CDR1 is SQVTM and CDR2 is ANQGSEA. Trimming took off 3 bases at V and 0 bases at J, with 11 bases between the two ends. The CDR3 is made up of 14 amino acids. CDR3 loop: CSVDRGAPNYGYTF. The CDR3 coding sequence is TGCAGCGTTGACCGTGGGGCCCCTAACTATGGCTACACCTTC.

This chain links TRBV6-1 with TRBJ1-5; unclear D gene. The CDR3 has 14 amino acids. V was clipped by 8 bases and J by 0 bases, with 11 bases between them. Germline CDR1 is MNHNS and CDR2 is SASEGT. The CDR3 DNA is TGTGCCAGCGCCAGAGACTATAGCAATCAGCCCCAGCATTTT. Translation gives CASARDYSNQPQHF.

The sample holds a few counts of this clonotype. The chain couples TRBV3-1 to TRBJ2-7, with D unclear. The germline V gene has CDR1 LGHDT and CDR2 YNNKEL (reference sequence). Trimming removed 2 bases from V and 2 bases from J, with 10 bases in between. This CDR3 region has 14 residues. The CDR3 DNA is TGTGCCAGCAGCCAACAAGTTGGGGCCTACGAGCAGTACTTC. It yields the protein CASSQQVGAYEQYF.

By share, this clonotype ranks as large. The chain is built from TRBV9 and TRBJ2-3; D uncertain. V lost 3 bases, J lost 0 bases, and 5 bases lay in between. The CDR3 contains 13 residues. Germline assignment: CDR1 SGDLS and CDR2 YYNGEE. As DNA, the CDR3 is TGTGCCAGCAGCGCCCCTAGCACAGATACGCAGTATTTT. It specifies CASSAPSTDTQYF.

The sample holds a few counts of this clonotype. The CDR3 is CSVAPQSSPSYNEQFF. The CDR3 DNA is TGCAGCGTAGCCCCTCAATCCTCTCCTTCTTACAATGAGCAGTTCTTC. The rearrangement joins TRBV29-1 to TRBJ2-1; D ambiguous. The CDR3 totals 16 residues. Trimming left V 6 bases short and J 4 bases short, with 22 bases between. Germline V CDR1 and CDR2: SQVTM, ANQGSEA.

This clonotype was recorded once. V gene TRBV9 combines with J gene TRBJ2-2; 7 bases fit TRBD2. CDR1 is SGDLS, CDR2 YYNGEE, per germline. Germline trimming cut 1 base from V and 6 bases from J; bases unmatched to any gene: 6. CDR3 length: 15 amino acids. The CDR3 spells CASSVTGTTSGELFF. As DNA, the CDR3 is TGTGCCAGCAGCGTAACCGGGACTACGTCCGGGGAGCTGTTTTTT.

V and J are TRBV28 and TRBJ2-7; tentatively, D is TRBD1 (5 bases). Germline CDR1 and CDR2: MDHEN and SYDVKM. The CDR3 runs to 15 residues. V lost 5 bases and J lost 4, with 18 bases in between. This CDR3 reads CASSPILGAVYEQYF. The CDR3 DNA reads TGTGCCAGCAGTCCGATCCTAGGGGCCGTATACGAGCAGTACTTC.

The sample holds a few counts of this clonotype. This chain uses TRBV7-9 with TRBJ2-7, with D tentatively TRBD2 (7 bases). Trimming took 0 bases from V and 7 from J, leaving 19 bases between them. Germline CDR1 and CDR2: SEHNR and FQNEAQ (reference sequence). The CDR3 contains 16 residues. The chain's CDR3 is CASSLASRGGVAEQYF. The CDR3 DNA is TGTGCCAGCAGCTTAGCCTCTAGGGGGGGAGTTGCGGAGCAGTACTTC.

This sequence joins TRBV6-4 and TRBJ2-1; no clear D gene. Germline CDR1 MRHNA, CDR2 SNTAGT. CDR3 length: 14 residues. The germline V and J ends were trimmed by 4 bases and 9 bases, with 16 bases remaining between them. The CDR3: CASSAIRGLGEQFF. The CDR3 DNA reads TGTGCCAGCAGTGCAATAAGAGGATTGGGTGAGCAGTTCTTC.